This T cell receptor beta chain derives from a study of spatial heterogeneity in lung cancer. Study summary: On average, each unique TCR and UMI combination appeared more than ten times in raw reads. Study-level points and caveats: There was tracking of ubiquitous and regional nonsynonymous mutations by the respective counts of ubiquitous and regional expanded TCRs. Tumoral mutation counts were tracked by counts of expanded intratumoral alpha and beta TCRs.

For this clonotype: Its specificity is not known.

TCRdb reanalysed the 5' RACE reads using MiXCR and keeps one entry per CDR3 protein. Of over 25,000 distinct CDR3 sequences in the sample, about 7.6% were seen once. This CDR3 has 11 residues. Per germline, CDR1 MNHEY and CDR2 SVGAGI. Trimming left V 7 bases short and J 8 bases short, with 11 bases between. Time point reported: sample taken at primary tumor resection. The origin of this receptor is a male donor with early-stage non-small cell lung cancer. The material sequenced was lung tumor tissue, taken at surgery. The genes are TRBV6-5 and TRBJ1-1, with D possibly matching TRBD1 (5 bases). The CDR3 region is CASTLGAEAFF. The CDR3 bases are TGTGCCAGCACCCTTGGGGCGGAAGCTTTCTTT.